This record concerns one TCR beta chain sequence. Original processing methods: Estimation of nucleated cell counts was performed using reference gene primer amplification. TCRdb keeps only in-frame clones here, not all; method: immunoSEQ multiplex PCR. V and J calls and clone size follow that table, whereas D and trimming were derived from the DNA. The table records about 280,000 clones, nearly 90% of them present only once. These data belong to a study of blood T cell repertoires in COVID-19. Overall study context: Nucleic acid was either cDNA or gDNA, and it came from T cells, B-cell-depleted T cells, or PBMCs.

Between the trimmed V and J ends, which lost 6 bases and 10 bases, there was a span of 13 bases. The CDR3 is 12 residues long. The Seattle site enrolled patients during active infection and followed them longitudinally. The rearrangement joins TRBV12-3 or TRBV12-4 to TRBJ2-1; no reliable D call. Sequenced material: peripheral blood. The sequence was obtained from a woman under 40 with COVID-19, enrolled during active disease. The DNA of the CDR3 is TGTGCCAGCAGCACCTTAGCTGGGGAGCAGTTCTTC. Protein sequence: CASSTLAGEQFF.